This T cell receptor (beta chain) was identified in a study of blood T cell repertoires in COVID-19. About the study: From T cells, B-cell-depleted T cells, or PBMCs came the material, which was cDNA or gDNA.

TCRdb's copy holds only in-frame clones and misses some; the assay was immunoSEQ multiplex PCR. The table records over 200,000 clones, roughly 86% of them present only once. V lost 8 bases to trimming and J lost 2 bases; unmatched junction nucleotides: 2. The CDR3 sequence is 14 residues long. From germline, CDR1 is MRHNA and CDR2 SNTAGT. The clonotype comes from a man aged 40-55 years who had recovered from COVID-19. V is TRBV6-4 and J is TRBJ2-6, with 8 bases aligning to TRBD2. Sequencing input: peripheral blood. CDR3 in amino acids: CASPGGAGANVLTF. The CDR3 DNA sequence: TGTGCCAGCCCGGGAGGGGCTGGGGCCAACGTCCTGACTTTC.